This T cell receptor (beta chain) was identified in a study of blood T cell repertoires in COVID-19. Turning to the study itself: Both acute and convalescent COVID-19 samples were obtained from the United States, Italy and Spain.

The germline V gene encodes CDR1 LGHDT and CDR2 YNNKEL (reference sequence). Trimming took off 1 base at V and 7 bases at J, with 13 bases between the two ends. This CDR3 comprises 14 residues. This table comes from immunoSEQ multiplex PCR, and its TCRdb copy is limited to in-frame clones, with some not included. The table includes over 85,000 clones, roughly 92% detected once. The chain is built from TRBV3-1 (or the pseudogene TRBV3-2) and TRBJ1-2, with D possibly being TRBD1 (6 bases). The sequenced sample consisted of peripheral blood. This sequence was found in a woman aged 45 to 65 with COVID-19, enrolled during active disease. The CDR3 nucleotides are TGTGCCAGCAGCCAAGTGCGGGGGGCAGGTGGCTACACCTTC. Translation gives CASSQVRGAGGYTF.